These T cell receptor beta chains were read from a single sample in a study of cytomegalovirus exposure and HLA in healthy donors. Clones were sequenced by immunoSEQ multiplex PCR, and TCRdb holds only the in-frame ones, with some missing. The repertoire includes about 220,000 clones, roughly 84% of them detected once, and roughly 0.75% sits in the top ten. Material: PBMCs. These TCRs come from a boy younger than 10 in good health and CMV-seronegative. CDR3s include the opening cysteine and the closing phenylalanine or tryptophan. The D gene is left open where the match is weak. For some rows the clone size is stated as once, few or many, or as a class when expanded; others skip it.

DNA: TGTGCCAGCAGCTTGGGATTGCGGGCAGATACGCAGTATTTT
CDR3: CASSLGLRADTQYF
V: TRBV5-8
J: TRBJ2-3
D: .
size: .

DNA: TGTGCCAGCAGCTTACAGGCCAATCAGCCCCAGCATTTT
CDR3: CASSLQANQPQHF
V: TRBV7-2
J: TRBJ1-5
D: .
size: once

DNA: TGTGCCAGTATCGGGGGATTTGATCAGCCCCAGCATTTT
CDR3: CASIGGFDQPQHF
V: TRBV19
J: TRBJ1-5
D: .
size: few

DNA: TGTGCCTGGAGTACAGATAGGAACACTGAAGCTTTCTTT
CDR3: CAWSTDRNTEAFF
V: TRBV30
J: TRBJ1-1
D: .
size: .

DNA: TGTGCCACCCTAGCCAAAAACATTCAGTACTTC
CDR3: CATLAKNIQYF
V: TRBV2
J: TRBJ2-4
D: .
size: few

DNA: TGTGCCAGCAGCTACAAGAGGGTAGGGGAAAAACTGTTTTTT
CDR3: CASSYKRVGEKLFF
V: TRBV6-5
J: TRBJ1-4
D: .
size: .

DNA: TGTGCCAGCAGCGCGGACAGGGCCCACAATGAGCAGTTCTTC
CDR3: CASSADRAHNEQFF
V: TRBV11-1
J: TRBJ2-1
D: TRBD1
size: once

DNA: TGTGCCAGCAGTAGACCGGGACTGGCCTACAATGAGCAGTTCTTC
CDR3: CASSRPGLAYNEQFF
V: TRBV13
J: TRBJ2-1
D: .
size: once

DNA: TGCGCCAGCAGCCGAACTCTAGACAGGGCGGACACTGAAGCTTTCTTT
CDR3: CASSRTLDRADTEAFF
V: TRBV5-1
J: TRBJ1-1
D: TRBD1
size: .

DNA: TGTGCCAGCAGCCAAGATCTCCATGAGCAGTTCTTC
CDR3: CASSQDLHEQFF
V: TRBV4-2
J: TRBJ2-1
D: .
size: .

DNA: TGTGCCTGGACCTACAGGGGGTATCACTATGGCTACACCTTC
CDR3: CAWTYRGYHYGYTF
V: TRBV30
J: TRBJ1-2
D: TRBD1
size: .

DNA: TGTGCCAGCAGCTTGCCGGGACAGGGGGTGGGCGAGCAGTACTTC
CDR3: CASSLPGQGVGEQYF
V: TRBV7-9
J: TRBJ2-7
D: TRBD1
size: .

DNA: TGCGCCAGCAGCCCACTACTAGCGGGAGCGAAGGATGAGCAGTTCTTC
CDR3: CASSPLLAGAKDEQFF
V: TRBV5-1
J: TRBJ2-1
D: TRBD2
size: once

DNA: TGTGCCAGCAGTGAGCGGTTTGTTGGCTACACCTTC
CDR3: CASSERFVGYTF
V: TRBV2
J: TRBJ1-2
D: .
size: .

DNA: TGTGCCAGCAGTGAGCGAGGACAGGGCTTGGCTGAAAAACTGTTTTTT
CDR3: CASSERGQGLAEKLFF
V: TRBV2
J: TRBJ1-4
D: TRBD1
size: .

DNA: TGTGCCAGCAGCGTACTTGGCGGGAGCTCAGAGACCCAGTACTTC
CDR3: CASSVLGGSSETQYF
V: TRBV9
J: TRBJ2-5
D: TRBD2
size: .

DNA: TGCAGCGTTGAACCGCAACTATTTCAAGAGACCCAGTACTTC
CDR3: CSVEPQLFQETQYF
V: TRBV29-1
J: TRBJ2-5
D: .
size: few

DNA: TGCGCCAGCAGCCCGAGGGATCCAAACATTCAGTACTTC
CDR3: CASSPRDPNIQYF
V: TRBV10-2
J: TRBJ2-4
D: .
size: once

DNA: TGCGCCAGCAGCCACATAGCAGCAGATACGCAGTATTTT
CDR3: CASSHIAADTQYF
V: TRBV4-1
J: TRBJ2-3
D: .
size: few

DNA: TGTGCCAGCAGCGCCGGGACAGGGATCCGTAACTATGGCTACACCTTC
CDR3: CASSAGTGIRNYGYTF
V: TRBV11-2
J: TRBJ1-2
D: TRBD1
size: once

DNA: TGTGCCAGCAGATTGAAACGGGACAGTTATCAGCCCCAGCATTTT
CDR3: CASRLKRDSYQPQHF
V: TRBV6-1
J: TRBJ1-5
D: TRBD1
size: .

DNA: TGTGCCAGCAAGGCGGGCACATCAGATACGCAGTATTTT
CDR3: CASKAGTSDTQYF
V: TRBV2
J: TRBJ2-3
D: .
size: .